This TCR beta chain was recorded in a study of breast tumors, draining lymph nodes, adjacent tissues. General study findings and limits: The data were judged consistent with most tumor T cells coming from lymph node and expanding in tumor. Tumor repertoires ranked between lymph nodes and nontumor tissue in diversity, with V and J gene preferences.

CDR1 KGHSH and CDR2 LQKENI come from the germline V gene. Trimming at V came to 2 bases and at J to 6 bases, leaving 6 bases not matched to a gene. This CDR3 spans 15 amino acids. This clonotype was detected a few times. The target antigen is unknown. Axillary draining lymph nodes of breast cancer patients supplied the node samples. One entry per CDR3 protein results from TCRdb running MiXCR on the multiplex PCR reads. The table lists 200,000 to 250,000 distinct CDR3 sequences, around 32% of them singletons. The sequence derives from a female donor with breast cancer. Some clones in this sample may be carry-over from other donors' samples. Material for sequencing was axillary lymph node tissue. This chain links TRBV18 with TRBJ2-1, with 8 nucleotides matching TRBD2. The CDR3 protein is CASSPWSGRSNEQFF. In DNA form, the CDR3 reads TGTGCCAGCTCACCATGGAGCGGGAGAAGCAATGAGCAGTTCTTC.